The rows below give T cell receptor beta chains drawn from one sample of a study of blood T cell repertoires in COVID-19. The data were produced by immunoSEQ multiplex PCR, yet TCRdb's version contains in-frame clones alone and is incomplete. Among roughly 100,000 clones listed, about 87% were seen once. The sequenced sample consisted of peripheral blood. The receptor source for this set is an older man with acute or convalescent COVID-19. Both conserved end residues are trimmed from each CDR3. Fields, in order: V gene, CDR3 protein.

TRBV7-3 ASSLLGPTLNTGELF
TRBV5-4 ASSPGQGASGNTIY
TRBV28 ASSLFPRAGAHEQY
TRBV5-1 ASSASGGIIYEQY
TRBV5-1 ASSPEREFTDTQY
TRBV18 ASSPGGYEQY
TRBV19 ASSPLSGNTIY
TRBV19 ASSVQGVNTEAF
TRBV12-3/TRBV12-4 ASSLILNYGYT
TRBV16 ASSPPGQGKSSYEQY
TRBV19 ASSTGDGKMETQY
TRBV4-1 ASSQETGMEAF
TRBV28 ASRERQINNSPLH
TRBV7-9 ASSLEQGRDTQY
TRBV7-9 ASSLTGRALDYGYT
TRBV5-1 ASSSGTSGRTGELF
TRBV6-2/TRBV6-3 ASSEDRDMNQPQH
TRBV9 ASSVFYGAYGYT
TRBV7-2 ASSPTVAVNTEAF
TRBV5-1 ASSPQGTNEKLF
TRBV24-1 ATSDSSYNSPLH
TRBV5-5 ASSLGQGPLETQY
TRBV2 ASTPDRDEQY
TRBV12-5 ASGSYRTHTTYGYT
TRBV2 ASRPTGIYEQY
TRBV3-1/TRBV3-2 ASSQGLAGGLTDTQY
TRBV18 ASSLQGADYGYT
TRBV6-6 ASMTSEAYEQY
TRBV2 ASRTSGGRTYEQY
TRBV7-3 ASTRDSVYGYT
TRBV7-2 ASSPNPQEKLF
TRBV19 ASSSSGGSITGELF
TRBV9 ASSVGGNREGEQF
TRBV18 ASSGSREFQAF
TRBV25-1 ASSEDLGGEQY
TRBV28 ASRNLGPGNQPQH
TRBV7-2 ASSAGLANTQY
TRBV12-3/TRBV12-4 ASTLEGAGYT
TRBV27 ASSSGQGSYNEQF
TRBV4-2 ASSLEGGQGHGYT
TRBV18 ASSPSDGYNEQF
TRBV7-3 ASSRDRGASSYNEQF
TRBV5-1 ASSLSLSGGSYEQY
TRBV3-1/TRBV3-2 ASSQLPGHRYNSPLH
TRBV6-5 ASSLLVVGETQY
TRBV5-6 ASSPTGTSAREQY
TRBV11-2 ASSLAGLQPQH
TRBV5-4 ASSLPASGTDTQY
TRBV7-8 ASSPLGIQGNSPLH
TRBV9 ASSVAFQGLGNTIY
TRBV20-1 SASPVSNQPQH
TRBV19 ASSIEGAPQETQY
TRBV28 ASSFPSGGQETQY
TRBV18 ASSPPNRGGYT
TRBV10-1 AAPGVWGGEQY
TRBV11-2 ASSLVRTDGPGDYGYT
TRBV4-3 ASSQGVRGYEQY